This T cell receptor (beta chain) was captured in a study of blood T cell repertoires in COVID-19. Study as a whole: Donors in the United States, Italy and Spain gave samples during acute or convalescent COVID-19. PBMCs, B-cell-depleted T cells, or T cells provided the cDNA or gDNA that made up the material.

As processed by the authors: Amplification from reference gene primers served as the basis for estimated nucleated cell counts. This table comes from immunoSEQ multiplex PCR, and its TCRdb copy is limited to in-frame clones, with some not included. V and J calls and clone size are given by that table; D and trimming were obtained from the DNA. The sample consists of 150,000 to 200,000 clones, around 85% of them appearing once. The germline V gene has CDR1 DFQATT and CDR2 SNEGSKA (reference sequence). The CDR3 consists of 11 residues. The clonotype comes from a man in his 70s with active or convalescent COVID-19. This chain joins TRBV20-1 and TRBJ2-3; 11 nucleotides line up with TRBD2. The specimen sequenced was peripheral blood. The CDR3 sequence: CRGTSGNSQYF. In DNA, the CDR3 is TGCAGGGGGACTAGCGGTAACTCGCAGTATTTT.